This T cell receptor beta chain was sequenced during a study of blood T cell repertoires in COVID-19. About the research overall: PBMCs, B-cell-depleted T cells, or T cells were the source of the cDNA or gDNA that made up the material.

This clone was observed a single time. This sample includes further DNA sequences coding for the same CDR3. As originally analysed: Estimation of nucleated cell counts was performed using reference gene primer amplification. Using immunoSEQ multiplex PCR, the repertoire was profiled, and TCRdb retains in-frame clones only, with some absent. The V and J calls and clone size are taken from that table; D and trimming were inferred from the DNA. Counted here are 100,000 or so clones, around four fifths occurring once; the ten biggest clones make up roughly a fifth. The CDR3 totals 13 residues. Deletions cut 3 bases from V and 4 bases from J, with 7 bases between.

Input material: peripheral blood. V and J are TRBV12-3 or TRBV12-4 and TRBJ1-5; maybe TRBD1 (5 bases). This clonotype was sampled from a woman in her seventies with acute or convalescent COVID-19. CDR3 loop: CASSFQGNQPQHF. The CDR3 DNA reads as TGTGCCAGCAGTTTCCAGGGAAATCAGCCCCAGCATTTT.